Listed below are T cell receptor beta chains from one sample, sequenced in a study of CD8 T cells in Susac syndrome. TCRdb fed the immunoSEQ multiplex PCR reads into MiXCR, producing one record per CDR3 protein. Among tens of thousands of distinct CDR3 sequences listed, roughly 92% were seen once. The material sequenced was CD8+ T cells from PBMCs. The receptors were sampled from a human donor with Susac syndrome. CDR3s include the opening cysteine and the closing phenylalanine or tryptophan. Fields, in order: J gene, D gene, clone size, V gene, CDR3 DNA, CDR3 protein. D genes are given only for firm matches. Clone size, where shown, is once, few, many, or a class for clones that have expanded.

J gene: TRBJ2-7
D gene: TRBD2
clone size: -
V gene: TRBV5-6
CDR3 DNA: TGTGCCAGCAGCTTGGAGCTTAGCGGGAGGGCCGACTACGAGCAGTACTTC
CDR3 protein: CASSLELSGRADYEQYF

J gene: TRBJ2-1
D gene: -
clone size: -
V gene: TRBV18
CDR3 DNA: TGTGCCAGCTCATTTAAGCCAGGGGGGAACCCTTATGAGCAGTTCTTC
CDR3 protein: CASSFKPGGNPYEQFF

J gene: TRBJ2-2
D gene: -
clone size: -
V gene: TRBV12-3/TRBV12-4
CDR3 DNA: TGTGCCAGCAGTTTAACGGAGAACACCGGGGAGCTGTTTTTT
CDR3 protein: CASSLTENTGELFF

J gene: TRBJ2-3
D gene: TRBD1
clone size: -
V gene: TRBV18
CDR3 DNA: TGTGCCAGCTCACAAAGACAGGGGAGCACAGATACGCAGTATTTT
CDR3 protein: CASSQRQGSTDTQYF

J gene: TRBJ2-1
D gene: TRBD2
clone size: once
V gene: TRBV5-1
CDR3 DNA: TGCGCCAGCAGCTTCGGGACTAGTCGTGAGCAGTTCTTC
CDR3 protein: CASSFGTSREQFF

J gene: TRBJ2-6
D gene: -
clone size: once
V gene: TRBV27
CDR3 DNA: TGTGCCAGCAGTCCGTACCAGGGAACTGGGGCCAACGTCCTGACTTTC
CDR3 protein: CASSPYQGTGANVLTF

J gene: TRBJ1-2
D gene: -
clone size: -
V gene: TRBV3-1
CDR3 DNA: TGTGCCAGCAGCCCAGACCTACTTGGGAACTATGGCTACACCTTC
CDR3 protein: CASSPDLLGNYGYTF

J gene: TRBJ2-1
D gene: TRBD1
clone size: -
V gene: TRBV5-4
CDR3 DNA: TGTGCCAGCAGCGGCCGGGACAGGGGGCGTAATGAGCAGTTCTTC
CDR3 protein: CASSGRDRGRNEQFF

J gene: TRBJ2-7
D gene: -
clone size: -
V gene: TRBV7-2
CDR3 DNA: TGTGCCAGCAGCTTAGGGGGAGGTGAAGAGCAGTACTTC
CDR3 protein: CASSLGGGEEQYF

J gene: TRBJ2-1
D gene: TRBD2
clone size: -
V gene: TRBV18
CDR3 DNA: TGTGCCAGCTCACCACTAGCGGGAGCGGGGAATGAGCAGTTCTTC
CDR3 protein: CASSPLAGAGNEQFF

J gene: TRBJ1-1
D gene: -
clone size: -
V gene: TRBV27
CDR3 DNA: TGTGCCAGCAGTTTAGCCCTCACGGGACACATGAACACTGAAGCTTTCTTT
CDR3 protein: CASSLALTGHMNTEAFF

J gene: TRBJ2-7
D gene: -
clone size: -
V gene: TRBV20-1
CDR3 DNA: TGCAGTGCTAGAGATCGGGACCACTCCTACGAGCAGTACTTC
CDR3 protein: CSARDRDHSYEQYF

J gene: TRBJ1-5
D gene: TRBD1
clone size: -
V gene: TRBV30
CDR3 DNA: TGTGCCGTCCAGACAGGGGCTGAAGGTCAGCCCCAGCATTTT
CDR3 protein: CAVQTGAEGQPQHF

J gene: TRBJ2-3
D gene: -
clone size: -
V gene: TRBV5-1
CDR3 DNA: TGCGCCAGCAGGTTCTTAGCGGAGACTAGCACAGATACGCAGTATTTT
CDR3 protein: CASRFLAETSTDTQYF

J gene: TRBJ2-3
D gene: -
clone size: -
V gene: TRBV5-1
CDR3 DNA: TGCGCCAGCAGCTTCAGCGATTCCACAGATACGCAGTATTTT
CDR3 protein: CASSFSDSTDTQYF

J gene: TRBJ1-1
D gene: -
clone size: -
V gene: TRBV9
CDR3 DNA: TGTGCCAGCAGCGTCGAGGTGAACACTGAAGCTTTCTTT
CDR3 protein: CASSVEVNTEAFF

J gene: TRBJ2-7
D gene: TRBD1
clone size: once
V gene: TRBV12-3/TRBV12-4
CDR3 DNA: TGTGCCAGTGGACAGGGAGTGTCGAGCGAGCAGTACTTC
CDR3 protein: CASGQGVSSEQYF

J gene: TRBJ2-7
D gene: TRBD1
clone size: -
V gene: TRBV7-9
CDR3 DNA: TGTGCCAGCAGCTTACAGGGGGCAAGGAGAGAGCAGTACTTC
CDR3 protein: CASSLQGARREQYF

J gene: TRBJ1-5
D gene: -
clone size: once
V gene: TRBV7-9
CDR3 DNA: TGTGCCAGCAGCTTTGGGGAGGATCAGCCCCAGCATTTT
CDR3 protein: CASSFGEDQPQHF

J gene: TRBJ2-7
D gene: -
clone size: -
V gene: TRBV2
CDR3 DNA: TGTGCCAGCACCAGGACAGAGTCTTTCTACGAGCAGTACTTC
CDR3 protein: CASTRTESFYEQYF

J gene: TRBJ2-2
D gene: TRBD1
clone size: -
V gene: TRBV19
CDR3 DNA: TGTGCCAGTAGGCCTACCACCGGCAGGACAGGATCATCCGGGGAGCTGTTTTTT
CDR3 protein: CASRPTTGRTGSSGELFF

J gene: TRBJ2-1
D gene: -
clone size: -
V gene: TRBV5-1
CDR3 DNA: TGCGCCAGCAGCGTGGAGGGTTCCTACAATGAGCAGTTCTTC
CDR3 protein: CASSVEGSYNEQFF

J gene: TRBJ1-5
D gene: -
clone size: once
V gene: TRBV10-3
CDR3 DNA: TGTGCCATCAGTGCTTCAGATAATCAGCCCCAGCATTTT
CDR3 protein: CAISASDNQPQHF

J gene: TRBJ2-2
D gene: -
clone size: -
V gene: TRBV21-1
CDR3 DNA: TGTGCCAGCAGCAAATCGAGAGAACTAGCGACCGGGGAGCTGTTTTTT
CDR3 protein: CASSKSRELATGELFF

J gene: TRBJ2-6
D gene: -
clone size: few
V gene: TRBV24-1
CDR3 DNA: TGTGCCGCCTGCATAGTATCTGGGGCCAACGTCCTGACTTTC
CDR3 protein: CAACIVSGANVLTF

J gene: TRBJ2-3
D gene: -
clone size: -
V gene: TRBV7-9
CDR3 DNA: TGTGCCAGCAGCCCTGAAGTATTTGGAGATACGCAGTATTTT
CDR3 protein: CASSPEVFGDTQYF

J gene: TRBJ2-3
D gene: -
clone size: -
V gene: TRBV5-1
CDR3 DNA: TGCGCCAGCAGCTTGACTAGGGGACACCGCCCAGATACGCAGTATTTT
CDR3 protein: CASSLTRGHRPDTQYF

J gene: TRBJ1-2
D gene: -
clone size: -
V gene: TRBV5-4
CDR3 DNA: TGTGCCAGCAGCGTGGGGTTGAGTGGCTACACCTTC
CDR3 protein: CASSVGLSGYTF

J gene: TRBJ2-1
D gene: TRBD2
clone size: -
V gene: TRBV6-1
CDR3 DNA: TGTGCCAGCAGCAAAGACCTAGCGGGAGGACACTTCAATGAGCAGTTCTTC
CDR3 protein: CASSKDLAGGHFNEQFF

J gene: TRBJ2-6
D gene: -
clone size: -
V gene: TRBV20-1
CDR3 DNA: TGCAGTGCTTCCGACAGGACCGGGGCCAACGTCCTGACTTTC
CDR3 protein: CSASDRTGANVLTF

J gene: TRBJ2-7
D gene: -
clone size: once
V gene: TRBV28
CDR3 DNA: TGTGCCAGCAGTCCCCGGGAGCCCTATGGCTCCTACGAGCAGTACTTC
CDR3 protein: CASSPREPYGSYEQYF

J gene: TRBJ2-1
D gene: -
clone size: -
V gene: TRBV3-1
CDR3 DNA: TGTGCCAGCAGCCCCTTCGCGGGGAAAGCCTACAATGAGCAGTTCTTC
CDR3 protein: CASSPFAGKAYNEQFF

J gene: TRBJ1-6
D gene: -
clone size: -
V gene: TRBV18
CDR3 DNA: TGTGCCAGCTCACCAAACACCGATTCACCCCTCCACTTT
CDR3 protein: CASSPNTDSPLHF

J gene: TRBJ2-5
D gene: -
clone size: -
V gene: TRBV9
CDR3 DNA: TGTGCCAGCAGCGTAGAAGAGACCCAGTACTTC
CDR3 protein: CASSVEETQYF

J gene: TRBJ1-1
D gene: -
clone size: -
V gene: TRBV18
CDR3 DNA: TGTGCCAGCTCACCGGACACGTCCATGAACACTGAAGCTTTCTTT
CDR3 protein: CASSPDTSMNTEAFF

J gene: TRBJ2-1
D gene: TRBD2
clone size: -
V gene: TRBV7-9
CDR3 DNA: TGTGCCAGCAGCTCGAGGACTAGCGGGATTAAGTATGAGCAGTTCTTC
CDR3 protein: CASSSRTSGIKYEQFF

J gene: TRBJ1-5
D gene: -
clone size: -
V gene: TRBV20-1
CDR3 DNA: TGCAGTGCTAGAGGGGGCCCTAGCAATCAGCCCCAGCATTTT
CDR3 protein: CSARGGPSNQPQHF

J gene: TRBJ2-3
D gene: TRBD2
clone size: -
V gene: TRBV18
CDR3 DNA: TGTGCCAGCTCACATCCGGGGGGGCCCACAGATACGCAGTATTTT
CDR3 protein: CASSHPGGPTDTQYF

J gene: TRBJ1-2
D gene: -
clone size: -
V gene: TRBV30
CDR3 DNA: TGTGCCTGGAGTGTAAGAGCCGACTATGGCTACACCTTC
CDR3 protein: CAWSVRADYGYTF

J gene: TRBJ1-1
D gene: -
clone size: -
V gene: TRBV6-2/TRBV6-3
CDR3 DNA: TGTGCCAGCAGTTCACAGGATACTGAAGCTTTCTTT
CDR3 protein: CASSSQDTEAFF

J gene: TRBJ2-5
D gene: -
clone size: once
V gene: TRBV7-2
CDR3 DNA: TGTGCCAGCAGCTCTGGGGCCCAGTACTTC
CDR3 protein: CASSSGAQYF

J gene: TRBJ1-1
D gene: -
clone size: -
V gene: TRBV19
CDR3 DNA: TGTGCCAGTAGTTACTTGGCAACGAACACTGAAGCTTTCTTT
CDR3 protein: CASSYLATNTEAFF

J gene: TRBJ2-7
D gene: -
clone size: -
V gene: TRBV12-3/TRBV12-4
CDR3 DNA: TGTGCCAGCACTCCACGGACAGATCTCGGCGAGCAGTACTTC
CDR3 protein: CASTPRTDLGEQYF

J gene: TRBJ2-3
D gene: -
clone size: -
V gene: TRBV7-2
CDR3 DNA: TGTGCCAGCAGCGGGTACCAGAACACAGATACGCAGTATTTT
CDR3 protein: CASSGYQNTDTQYF

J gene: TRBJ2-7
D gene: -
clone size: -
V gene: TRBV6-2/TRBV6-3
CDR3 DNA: TGTGCCAGCAGTTACTCGATCGGCGGCAGGGACAACGAGCAGTACTTC
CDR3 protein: CASSYSIGGRDNEQYF

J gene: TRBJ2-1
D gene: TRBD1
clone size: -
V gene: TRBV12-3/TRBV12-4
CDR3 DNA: TGTGCCAGCAGGGGACGGACAGGGTCGACGCATGAGCAGTTCTTC
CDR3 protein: CASRGRTGSTHEQFF

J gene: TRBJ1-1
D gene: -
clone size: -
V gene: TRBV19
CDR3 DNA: TGTGCCAGTAGTATCGACGCAGCGGCCCCTGAAGCTTTCTTT
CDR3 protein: CASSIDAAAPEAFF

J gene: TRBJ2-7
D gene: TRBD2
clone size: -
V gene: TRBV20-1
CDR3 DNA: TGCAGTGCTCAAGGGACTAGCGGGAGGGGCCTGGGTGAGCAGTACTTC
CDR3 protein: CSAQGTSGRGLGEQYF

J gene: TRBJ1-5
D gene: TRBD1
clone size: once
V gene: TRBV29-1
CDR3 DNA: TGCAGCGTTGGACAGGGTAGCAATCAGCCCCAGCATTTT
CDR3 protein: CSVGQGSNQPQHF

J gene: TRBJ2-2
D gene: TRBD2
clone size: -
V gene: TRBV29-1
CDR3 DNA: TGCACCCGGGATGGGACTAGCGGGGCCGCGAACACCGGGGAGCTGTTTTTT
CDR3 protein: CTRDGTSGAANTGELFF

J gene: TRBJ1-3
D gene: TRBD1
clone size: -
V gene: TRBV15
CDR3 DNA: TGTGCCACCAGCAGGACAGGGTTCGGGGGAAACACCATATATTTT
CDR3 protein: CATSRTGFGGNTIYF

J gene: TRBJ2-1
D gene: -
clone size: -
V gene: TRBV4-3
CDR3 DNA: TGCGCCAGCAGCCAAAAACCGGGACTGGATTACAATGAGCAGTTCTTC
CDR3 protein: CASSQKPGLDYNEQFF

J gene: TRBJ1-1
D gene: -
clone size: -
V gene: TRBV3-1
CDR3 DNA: TGTGCCAGCAGCCAATTTACAGGGAGGACTGAAGCTTTCTTT
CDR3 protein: CASSQFTGRTEAFF

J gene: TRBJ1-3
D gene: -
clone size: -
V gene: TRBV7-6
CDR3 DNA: TGTGCCAGCAGCCCCTTCCCCAGGGGCCGCTCTGGAAACACCATATATTTT
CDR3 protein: CASSPFPRGRSGNTIYF

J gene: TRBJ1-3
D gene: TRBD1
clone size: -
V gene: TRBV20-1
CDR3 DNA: TGCAGTGCTAGAGATCTAGGGACAGGGATAAACACCATATATTTT
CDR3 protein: CSARDLGTGINTIYF

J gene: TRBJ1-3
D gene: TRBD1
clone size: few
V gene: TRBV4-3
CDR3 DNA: TGCGCCAGCAGCCAAGATCGCCCGGGGACAGGGCTTTTCTCTGGAAACACCATATATTTT
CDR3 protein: CASSQDRPGTGLFSGNTIYF

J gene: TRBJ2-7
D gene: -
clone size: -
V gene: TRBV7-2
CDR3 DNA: TGTGCCAGCGCAGCTACTGGGACTGCAGCTTCGTACTTC
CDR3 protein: CASAATGTAASYF